These 20 T cell receptor beta chains were all obtained from the same sample, sequenced in a study of tumor-infiltrating lymphocytes in primary liver carcinoma. TCR beta cDNA was prepared out of approximately 500 ng total RNA by means of a constant-region primer. Researchers made the TCR beta libraries by running three nested multiplex PCR rounds with slightly modified ARM-PCR. Running approximately 10 cycles apiece, the first two PCR rounds relied on TRBV1-TRBV30 forward primers together with a C-beta reverse primer. One entry per CDR3 protein, called by TCRdb with MiXCR from the multiplex PCR reads. Of roughly 120,000 distinct CDR3 sequences listed, roughly 75% were seen once; the top ten hold over 8%. The tissue used was unsorted bulk material of roughly 17-31 mg. RNA and DNA were co-extracted from it with the AllPrep DNA/RNA mini kit. What was sequenced was tumor-adjacent normal liver tissue. These receptors all come from a woman aged 60 to 75 with primary liver carcinoma and hepatitis B virus infection.

As for this clonotype: Because the CDR3 is missing its conserved closing phenylalanine or tryptophan, this is likely a read error. The limits of the CDR3 on the DNA are not certain, so only TCRdb's listed CDR3 is given. The chain has TRBV11-2 and TRBJ2-7; the table calls TRBD2, which could not be checked here. Germline lookup yields CDR1 SGHAT and CDR2 FQNNGV. With termini counted, the CDR3 has 11 amino acids. The CDR3 is CACSSASSLVY.

This clonotype has at least ten counts. This chain connects TRBV29-1 to TRBJ2-1; no clear D. The CDR3 has 15 amino acids. CDR1 and CDR2 from the germline V gene are SQVTM and ANQGSEA. V lost 4 bases and J 2 bases, leaving 15 bases between the germline ends. The chain's CDR3 is CSVGFGGTAYNEQFF. The CDR3 nucleotides are TGCAGCGTTGGGTTTGGTGGAACCGCCTACAATGAGCAGTTCTTC.

A word on this clonotype: A much larger clone sits a single nucleotide away, making a read error possible. The chain combines TRBV30 with TRBJ1-1, with D uncertain. This CDR3 is built from 13 residues. Deletions cut 1 base from V and 2 bases from J, with 8 bases between. CDR1 is GTSNPN and CDR2 is SVGIG in the germline V gene (reference sequence). The chain's CDR3 is CAWSEHYNTEAFF. The CDR3 nucleotides read TGTGCCTGGAGTGAACACTACAACACTGAAGCTTTCTTT.

Details on this clonotype: This could be a read error, since a much larger clone is one nucleotide away. The rearrangement joins TRBV5-1 to TRBJ1-1; TRBD1 aligns across 7 bases. CDR1 is SGHRS, CDR2 YFSETQ, per germline. V was pared by 5 bases and J by 3 bases, with 10 bases of the junction left unmatched. The CDR3 consists of 15 residues. The CDR3 coding sequence is TGCGCCAGCAGATTGACGGGACAGCAATACACTGAAGCTTTCTTT. Protein sequence: CASRLTGQQYTEAFF.

As concerns this clonotype: One junction end disagrees with the germline gene, perhaps due to a read error. The chain is built from TRBV6-1 and TRBJ2-1, with D perhaps TRBD1 (6 bases). This CDR3 comprises 16 residues. Germline CDR1 is MNHNS and CDR2 is SASEGT. CDR3 sequence reads: CVSGDSPRGTYNEQFF. In DNA form, the CDR3 reads TGTGTCAGCGGTGATAGCCCCAGGGGAACCTACAATGAGCAGTTCTTC.

V and J are TRBV7-9 and TRBJ2-1; the match to TRBD2 covers 11 bases. This CDR3 is built from 16 residues. The trim removed 6 bases at V and 5 bases at J, leaving 9 bases unmatched. Per the germline V gene, CDR1 is SEHNR and CDR2 is FQNEAQ (reference sequence). CDR3 residues: CASRPASGRIHNEQFF. In nucleotides, the CDR3 is TGTGCCAGCAGACCTGCTAGCGGGAGGATCCACAATGAGCAGTTCTTC.

A note on this clonotype: Mismatch with germline at one junction end may stem from a read error. The V and J genes are TRBV4-1 and TRBJ2-7; 7 positions match TRBD2. This CDR3 spans 17 amino acids. Germline CDR1 reads MGHRA; CDR2 reads YSYEKL. The CDR3 is CASSQGLAEESGYEQYF. The CDR3 DNA reads as TGCGCCAGCAGCCAAGGTCTAGCGGAAGAGTCGGGTTACGAGCAGTACTTT.

With regard to this clonotype: This could be a read error, since a much larger clone is one nucleotide away. The V gene is TRBV28, the J gene TRBJ1-2; 11 bases align to TRBD1. Losses at the gene ends were 6 bases for V and 4 bases for J; bases not matched to a gene: 7. The CDR3 spans 15 residues. The germline gives CDR1 MDHEN, CDR2 SYDVKM. The CDR3 loop reads CASRRTGGEIYGYTF. CDR3 nucleotide sequence: TGTGCCAGCAGGCGGACAGGGGGCGAGATCTATGGCTACACCTTC.

Points on this clonotype: The conserved phenylalanine or tryptophan is not found at the CDR3 terminus, so this likely reflects a read error. The J gene is TRBJ1-1, the V gene TRBV29-1, with TRBD1 matching 10 bases. Germline V gene sequence: CDR1 SQVTM, CDR2 ANQGSEA. V gave up 6 bases and J gave up 3 bases; unmatched junction bases: 7. The CDR3 sequence is 14 residues long. In DNA form, the CDR3 reads TGCAGCGTCGTTAGGACAGGGGGAGACACTGAAGCTTTCATT. This codes for CSVVRTGGDTEAFI.

Comment on this clonotype: This may be a read error: a much more frequent sequence differs by one nucleotide. The chain uses TRBV10-2 and TRBJ2-3, with TRBD2 identical over 8 bases. The V segment lost 6 bases and the J segment 1 base; nucleotides outside the gene matches: 18. CDR1 and CDR2 from the germline V gene are WSHSY and SAAADI. The CDR3 has 19 amino acids. The CDR3 DNA follows: TGCGCCAGCAGACAAACGGGACTAGTGGGAGGGCCCCGCACAGATACGCAGTATTTT. Translated: CASRQTGLVGGPRTDTQYF.

This clonotype was counted only a few times. At one end, the junction sequence differs from germline, possibly due to a read error. The chain uses TRBV11-2 and TRBJ2-1; 8 nucleotides match TRBD2. Germline V lookup: CDR1 SGHAT, CDR2 FQNNGV. This CDR3 is built from 14 residues. The CDR3 DNA reads as TGTACCAGCAGCCGTGGACTAGCTGACAATGAGCAGTTCTTC. Its protein is CTSSRGLADNEQFF.

This chain links TRBV4-1 with TRBJ1-5; D ambiguous. V was clipped by 8 bases and J by 6 bases, with 17 bases between them. Germline-derived CDR1 and CDR2 are MGHRA and YSYEKL. This CDR3 region has 14 residues. CDR3 DNA: TGCGCCAGCGGTCAAGAAACGAGGGTTCAGCCCCAGCATTTT. It translates to CASGQETRVQPQHF.

Turning to this clonotype: Just one base apart from a much larger clone, this may be a read error. The chain has TRBV14 and TRBJ2-6; TRBD1 might be the D (6 bases). This CDR3 contains 16 residues. In germline, CDR1 is SGHDN, CDR2 FVKESK. The V gene lost 4 bases and the J gene lost 3 bases, with 13 bases spanning the gap. The chain's CDR3 is CASSLTQTGGANVLTF. DNA of the CDR3: TGTGCCAGCAGCCTCACCCAGACAGGTGGGGCCAACGTCCTGACTTTC.

A word on this clonotype: Here the CDR3 omits its conserved ending phenylalanine or tryptophan, so a read error is the likely source. The DNA is left out, because the CDR3 cannot be placed on it with certainty; the CDR3 is given as TCRdb lists it. This chain connects TRBV11-2 to TRBJ2-2; TRBD2, the D gene given by the table, was not confirmed from the DNA. The CDR3 is 19 residues long, counting both termini. Germline V gene sequence: CDR1 SGHAT, CDR2 FQNNGV. The CDR3 loop is CASSPDLGTSGMGTGELLL.

The J gene is TRBJ2-2, the V gene TRBV6-1, with D uncertain. Germline V gene sequence: CDR1 MNHNS, CDR2 SASEGT. CDR3 length equals 14 residues. V lost 6 bases, J lost 9 bases, and 17 bases lay in between. CDR3 protein: CASRGREHTRELFF. The CDR3 region has the DNA TGTGCCAGCAGGGGAAGGGAACATACCAGGGAGCTGTTTTTT.

About this clonotype: A single base separates this from a much larger clone, so it may be a read error. The rearrangement links TRBV5-4 to TRBJ2-3; 7 bases match TRBD2. Germline CDR1 is SGHNT and CDR2 is YYREEE (reference sequence). With V trimmed by 1 base and J by 1 base, 3 bases remained unmatched. This CDR3 is built from 15 residues. CDR3 sequence (DNA): TGTGCCAGCAGCTTGACGGGAGGAGGCACAGATACGCAGTATTTT. It is translated as CASSLTGGGTDTQYF.

This chain links TRBV28 with TRBJ2-5; 12 nucleotides align to TRBD1. J lost 5 bases, V lost 7 bases, and 8 bases had no gene match. Germline-derived CDR1 and CDR2 are MDHEN and SYDVKM. The CDR3 length is 15 residues. CDR3 residues: CASIPRDRGHETQYF. The CDR3 DNA reads as TGTGCCAGCATCCCCCGGGACAGGGGGCACGAGACCCAGTACTTC.

The chain couples TRBV20-1 to TRBJ2-2; TRBD2 might be the D (5 bases). The CDR3 length is 14 residues. V dropped 4 bases and J dropped 1 base, with 10 bases sitting between them. Per the germline V gene, CDR1 is DFQATT and CDR2 is SNEGSKA (reference sequence). The CDR3 DNA reads TGCAGTGCTATACTAGGGATGAACACCGGGGAGCTGTTTTTT. It encodes CSAILGMNTGELFF.

As concerns this clonotype: One base away lies a much larger clone, so this may be a sequencing read error. This chain uses TRBV5-1 with TRBJ2-7, with D perhaps TRBD2 (6 bases). Germline assignment: CDR1 SGHRS and CDR2 YFSETQ. Trimming took off 3 bases at V and 6 bases at J, with 10 bases between the two ends. The CDR3 is 12 amino acids. The CDR3 DNA reads TGCGCCAGCAGCTCGGAGGGTGGCGAGCAGTACTTC. Amino acids: CASSSEGGEQYF.

Concerning this clonotype itself: A much larger clone is a single base away; this may be a read error. The chain links TRBV28 to TRBJ2-7; no firm D call. The ends were cut back, 11 bases at V and 3 bases at J, with 17 bases in the middle. The CDR3 is 13 amino acids. Germline V gives CDR1 MDHEN, CDR2 SYDVKM. In DNA form, the CDR3 reads TGTGCCTGCAACGTTACACCCTTCTACGAGCAGTACTTC. This encodes CACNVTPFYEQYF. The full variable domain, its missing parts supplied by reference TRBV28 and TRBJ2-7, is DVKVTQSSRYLVKRTGEKVFLECVQDMDHENMFWYRQDPGLGLRLIYFSYDVKMKEKGDIPEGYSVSREKKERFSLILESASTNQTSMYLCACNVTPFYEQYFGPGTRLTVT.